Presented here are 5 T cell receptor beta chains from one specimen sequenced in a study of CD8+ T cells in alopecia areata listed by TCRdb under 2018. Libraries were built with the immunoSEQ multiplex PCR assay. RNA was extracted from all samples and reverse transcribed into cDNA as template for TCR sequencing. The immuneACCESS repertoire file appears here via TCRdb, limited to in-frame rearrangements. These files lack a portion of the clones; in checked studies, under half of the deficit traces to unresolved V genes, and the cause of the others is not known. Within this sample are about 200,000 clones, with more than 55% of them counted one time only. The ten most abundant clones make up around 5% of the sample. Sample: CD8+ T cells sorted from blood. The receptors here all came from a human donor in good health.

This clone was observed a handful of times. The rearrangement links TRBV23-1 to TRBJ2-7, with no clear D. TRBV23-1 is an ORF, with its function uncertain. The CDR3 has 18 residues. The V gene lost 0 bases and the J gene lost 3 bases, with 21 bases spanning the gap. The DNA of the CDR3 is TGCGCCAGCAGTCAATCTGACGGCCTTACCGTTTTAGACTACGAGCAGTACTTC. It translates to CASSQSDGLTVLDYEQYF.

The chain carries TRBV23-1 and TRBJ2-1; 10 bases align to TRBD2. TRBV23-1 belongs to the ORF category, with a function that is uncertain. This CDR3 region has 15 residues. Germline trimming cut 6 bases from V and 1 base from J; bases unmatched to any gene: 3. The CDR3 here is CASRLAGISYNEQFF. Here the CDR3 DNA reads TGCGCCAGCAGACTAGCGGGGATTTCCTACAATGAGCAGTTCTTC.

Only a few counts were recorded for this clone. One end of the junction is discordant with germline, which a read error may explain. The chain has TRBV29-1 and TRBJ2-7, with D possibly TRBD1 on 6 matching bases. This CDR3 is 12 amino acids long. The V gene's germline CDR1 is SQVTM and CDR2 ANQGSEA. In DNA form, the CDR3 reads TGCAGCGTAGAAGGGACACCCTACGAGCAGTACTTC. Its protein product is CSVEGTPYEQYF.

A remark on this clone: This sequence may be a read error, since a much larger clone differs from it by one base. The same CDR3 can be traced to other DNA sequences in this sample. The chain couples TRBV5-1 to TRBJ2-1, with D perhaps TRBD1 (6 bases). The CDR3 extends over 14 amino acids. Germline CDR1 SGHRS, CDR2 YFSETQ. The CDR3 loop is CASSLTGFHNEQFF. The DNA for the CDR3 is TGTGCCAGCAGCTTGACAGGTTTCCACAATGAGCAGTTCTTC.

The V gene is TRBV13, the J gene TRBJ2-1; the D call may be TRBD1 or TRBD2 (6 bases each). V lost 5 bases and J 0 bases, leaving 14 bases between the germline ends. The CDR3 covers 16 residues. From germline, CDR1 is PRHDT and CDR2 FYEKMQ (reference sequence). The CDR3 reads CASSDKGGSSYNEQFF. The CDR3 nucleotides are TGTGCCAGCAGCGACAAAGGGGGGAGCTCCTACAATGAGCAGTTCTTC.